A selection of T cell receptor beta chains follows, all from one sample in a study of PD-L1 blockade in urothelial cancer. This table comes from immunoSEQ multiplex PCR, and its TCRdb copy is limited to in-frame clones, with some not included. The sample records 86,000 or so clones, under 90% being singletons. Here the sequenced sample was PBMCs, taken around atezolizumab (anti-PD-L1) treatment. Receptors were obtained from a man in his sixties with urothelial cancer. CDR3s include the opening cysteine and the closing phenylalanine or tryptophan. Each record gives: V gene, J gene, clone size, D gene, CDR3 DNA, CDR3 protein. The D gene is left open where the match is weak. A clone size is listed for some rows: how often the clone was seen (once, few, many), or a class if it is expanded.

>TRBV7-2|TRBJ2-7|NA|TRBD1
TGTGCCAGCACCCCGGACAGGGACAGCAACGAGCAGTACTTC
CASTPDRDSNEQYF
>TRBV5-6|TRBJ2-1|NA|NA
TGTGCCAGCAGCTTTAATGTCTATGAGCAGTTCTTC
CASSFNVYEQFF
>TRBV29-1|TRBJ1-2|few|NA
TGCAGCGTTGGGTGGAGGTACTATGGCTACACCTTC
CSVGWRYYGYTF
>TRBV6-5|TRBJ2-7|NA|TRBD2
TGTGCCAGCAGGCGGGAGGGTACCTACGAGCAGTACTTC
CASRREGTYEQYF
>TRBV10-3|TRBJ2-5|NA|TRBD2
TGTGCCATCAGTGAGTCGACCCGTAGCGGGAAGAGGGAGACCCAGTACTTC
CAISESTRSGKRETQYF
>TRBV6-1|TRBJ1-3|NA|NA
TGTGCCAGCAGTGAAGGACAGTTGCTCTCTGGAAACACCATATATTTT
CASSEGQLLSGNTIYF
>TRBV7-3|TRBJ2-1|few|TRBD2
TGTGCCAGCAGCGTGGGACTAGCGGGAACTGAGCAGTTCTTC
CASSVGLAGTEQFF
>TRBV19|TRBJ2-7|NA|TRBD2
TGTGCCAGTAGTATCGGGACTAAAAGAGCCTACGAGCAGTACTTC
CASSIGTKRAYEQYF
>TRBV28|TRBJ2-3|NA|NA
TGTGCCAGCAGTTTAGCCGACAGGCATTACACAGATACGCAGTATTTT
CASSLADRHYTDTQYF
>TRBV15|TRBJ2-4|NA|NA
TGTGCCACCAGCAGAGATACGGAGTCCTCAAGCGCCAAAAACATTCAGTACTTC
CATSRDTESSSAKNIQYF
>TRBV6-5|TRBJ1-1|NA|NA
TGTGCCAGCAGCTCAGGGGCCTCTGAAGCTTTCTTT
CASSSGASEAFF
>TRBV5-5|TRBJ2-2|NA|TRBD2
TGTGCCAGCAGCTCGCCTAGCGGGGGGGCTAACACCGGGGAGCTGTTTTTT
CASSSPSGGANTGELFF
>TRBV5-1|TRBJ2-3|NA|NA
TGCGCCAGCAGCTTGGACAGGCGCACAGATACGCAGTATTTT
CASSLDRRTDTQYF
>TRBV15|TRBJ2-1|NA|NA
TGTGCCACCAGCCTCAGGGGTATCGTTTCTTATGAGCAGTTCTTC
CATSLRGIVSYEQFF
>TRBV7-2|TRBJ2-2|few|TRBD1
TGTGCCAGCAGCACCCAGGGGGCCGGTCCCGGGGAGCTGTTTTTT
CASSTQGAGPGELFF
>TRBV9|TRBJ2-7|many|TRBD2
TGTGCCAGCAGCGTAGGGGCTAGCGGGGATTCCTACGAGCAGTACTTC
CASSVGASGDSYEQYF
>TRBV5-1|TRBJ2-3|once|NA
TGCGCCAGCAGCTACCAGAGCGTCCGGACAGATACGCAGTATTTT
CASSYQSVRTDTQYF
>TRBV18|TRBJ1-2|NA|TRBD1
TGTGCCAGCTCACCACGGACAGGGGACGACTATGGCTACACCTTC
CASSPRTGDDYGYTF
>TRBV7-9|TRBJ1-5|NA|NA
TGTGCCAGCAGCGTCGACGGAGATCAGCCCCAGCATTTT
CASSVDGDQPQHF
>TRBV2|TRBJ2-1|NA|TRBD2
TGTGCCAGCAGTGACAATAGCGGGACCTCCTACAATGAGCAGTTCTTC
CASSDNSGTSYNEQFF
>TRBV7-7|TRBJ2-2|NA|TRBD1
TGTGCTAGCAGCTTAGAGGGACAGGGAGAGCTGTTTTTT
CASSLEGQGELFF
>TRBV19|TRBJ2-5|NA|TRBD1
TGTGCCAGTAGCTCCGACAGGGGCAGACTCCAAGAGACCCAGTACTTC
CASSSDRGRLQETQYF
>TRBV13|TRBJ2-7|NA|TRBD1
TGTGCCAGCAGCTCCAGACAGGGAGACTACGAGCAGTACTTC
CASSSRQGDYEQYF
>TRBV9|TRBJ2-4|NA|NA
TGTGCCAGCAGCGTAGGTCCTTTAAGACTAGCCAAAAACATTCAGTACTTC
CASSVGPLRLAKNIQYF
>TRBV27|TRBJ1-4|NA|NA
TGTGCCAGCAGTTTTCCGGGTGAAAAACTGTTTTTT
CASSFPGEKLFF
>TRBV2|TRBJ2-7|NA|TRBD1
TGTGCCAGCAGGAACTGGGACAGGGGGAATTACGAGCAGTACTTC
CASRNWDRGNYEQYF
>TRBV29-1|TRBJ1-1|NA|NA
TGCAGCCTGAAGGGGCGGGAAACTGAAGCTTTCTTT
CSLKGRETEAFF
>TRBV30|TRBJ1-6|NA|NA
TGTGCCTGGAGGTGGGGCAGTTCTAATTCACCCCTCCACTTT
CAWRWGSSNSPLHF
>TRBV18|TRBJ2-7|NA|NA
TGTGCCAGCTCACCAAATTTACAGGGTTCCTACGAGCAGTACTTC
CASSPNLQGSYEQYF
>TRBV19|TRBJ2-6|once|NA
TGTGCCAGTAGTATACAGGGGTCGGTGTGGGGGGCCAACGTCCTGACTTTC
CASSIQGSVWGANVLTF
>TRBV2|TRBJ2-1|NA|TRBD1
TGTGCCAGCAGTGCCAAGTCAGGGGGCATGATTAATGAGCAGTTCTTC
CASSAKSGGMINEQFF
>TRBV10-3|TRBJ2-1|NA|TRBD2
TGTGCCATCAGTCCCGGGACTAGCGCCAATGAGCAGTTCTTC
CAISPGTSANEQFF
>TRBV19|TRBJ1-2|NA|NA
TGTGCCAGTACTTCCACTATGAAAGGGGGTGAAGGCTACACCTTC
CASTSTMKGGEGYTF
>TRBV7-2|TRBJ2-7|once|TRBD1
TGTGCCAGCAGCTCGAGACAGGGGGCTTACGAGCAGTACTTC
CASSSRQGAYEQYF
>TRBV6-5|TRBJ2-1|NA|TRBD2
TGTGCCAGCAGTCTAGCGGGATCCTCCTACAATGAGCAGTTCTTC
CASSLAGSSYNEQFF
>TRBV18|TRBJ2-5|NA|TRBD1
TGTGCCAGCTCACACGGGACAGAGAAAGAGACCCAGTACTTC
CASSHGTEKETQYF
>TRBV5-1|TRBJ2-3|NA|NA
TGCGCCAGCAGCGTAATGGCGGGGGCCAGCACAGATACGCAGTATTTT
CASSVMAGASTDTQYF
>TRBV27|TRBJ2-1|NA|NA
TGTGCCAGCAGTTTGGGTCGAGGTGAGCAGTTCTTC
CASSLGRGEQFF
>TRBV5-1|TRBJ1-1|once|TRBD1
TGCGCCAGCAGCGAAGGGGGCTGGGACACTGAAGCTTTCTTT
CASSEGGWDTEAFF
>TRBV5-1|TRBJ2-2|NA|TRBD1
TGCGCCAGCAGCTTACAGGGGACCGGGGAGCTGTTTTTT
CASSLQGTGELFF
>TRBV27|TRBJ1-1|few|NA
TGTGCCAGCAGTTTACTTGTGAACACTGAAGCTTTCTTT
CASSLLVNTEAFF